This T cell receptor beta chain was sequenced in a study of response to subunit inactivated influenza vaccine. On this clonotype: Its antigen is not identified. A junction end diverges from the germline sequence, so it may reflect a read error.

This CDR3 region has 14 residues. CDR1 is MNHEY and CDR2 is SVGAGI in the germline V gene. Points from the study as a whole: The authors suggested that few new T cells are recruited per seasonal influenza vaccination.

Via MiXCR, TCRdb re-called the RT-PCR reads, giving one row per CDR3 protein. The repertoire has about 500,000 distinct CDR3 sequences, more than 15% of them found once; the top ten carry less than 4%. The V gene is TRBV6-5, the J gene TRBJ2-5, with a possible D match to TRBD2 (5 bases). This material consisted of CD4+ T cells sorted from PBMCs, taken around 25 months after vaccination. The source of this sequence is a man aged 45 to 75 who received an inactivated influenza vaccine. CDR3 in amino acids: CASRYSGDQETQYF. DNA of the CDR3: TGTGCCAGCAGGTACTCCGGGGATCAAGAGACCCAGTACTTC.